This TCR beta chain was captured in a study of cytomegalovirus exposure and HLA in healthy donors. Trimming left V 5 bases short and J 5 bases short, with 12 bases between. Germline CDR1 is KGHSH and CDR2 is LQKENI. CDR3 length equals 13 residues. About this clone itself: Its antigen is unknown.

Study-wide points: Only CMV serostatus was available as immune exposure information.

The PCR employed 60 Vbeta primers together with 13 Jbeta primers. As originally analysed: As a later analysis found, there were 70 million to 90 million unique TCR beta chains, of which some 9.9 million were shared. The table came from immunoSEQ multiplex PCR; TCRdb's copy has only in-frame clones and leaves some out. That table furnishes V, J and clone size, whereas the DNA furnished D and trimming. The sample has about 110,000 clones. Specimen: PBMCs. This TCR derives from a young man in good health and CMV-seronegative. The rearrangement uses TRBV18 and TRBJ2-5; D not resolved. CDR3 sequence reads: CASSLDSGETQYF. The CDR3 coding sequence is TGTGCCAGCTCATTAGACTCGGGTGAGACCCAGTACTTC.